The 5 T cell receptor beta chains in this list originate from one sample, sequenced in a study of OX40 agonist ivuxolimab in advanced cancers. This table comes from immunoSEQ multiplex PCR, and its TCRdb copy is limited to in-frame clones, with some not included. The profile shows roughly 100,000 clones, over 80% of them singletons. Sequences were derived from CD4+ or CD8+ T cells sorted from blood, sampled in a trial of the OX40 agonist ivuxolimab. The receptors come from an adult with an advanced solid tumor such as melanoma, head and neck, liver or kidney cancer.

The chain couples TRBV13 to TRBJ1-3; no definite D call. Trimming stripped 0 bases from V and 6 bases from J, with 0 bases between. Germline CDR1 reads PRHDT; CDR2 reads FYEKMQ (reference sequence). The CDR3 runs to 11 residues. The CDR3: CASSLGNTIYF. Written as DNA, the CDR3 is TGTGCCAGCAGCTTAGGAAACACCATATATTTT.

The CDR3 DNA reads TGTGCCAGCAGCTCCCCGGAGGGAGGGAATTACGAGCAGTACTTC. This codes for CASSSPEGGNYEQYF. This chain links TRBV13 with TRBJ2-7, with 7 bases matching TRBD2. The CDR3 contains 15 residues. J was trimmed by 4 bases and V by 4 bases; bases with no gene match: 10. CDR1 and CDR2 from the germline V gene are PRHDT and FYEKMQ (reference sequence).

This sequence joins TRBV27 and TRBJ2-1; TRBD2 matches at 9 bases. This CDR3 has 14 amino acids. Germline V gene data show CDR1 as MNHEY and CDR2 as SMNVEV (reference sequence). J gave up 6 bases and V 3 bases, and 3 bases lay outside the gene matches. This chain's CDR3 is CASSFGAGGNEQFF. The DNA of the CDR3 is TGTGCCAGCAGTTTCGGAGCGGGAGGCAATGAGCAGTTCTTC.

The chain recombines TRBV7-6 with TRBJ2-7; D tentatively reads TRBD1 or TRBD2 (5 bases each). The length of the CDR3 is 13 residues. V lost 4 bases to trimming and J lost 7 bases, with 14 bases between them. Germline-derived CDR1 and CDR2 are SGHVS and FNYEAQ. CDR3 protein: CASSSRDAVEQYF. In DNA, the CDR3 is TGTGCCAGCAGCTCCCGGGACGCCGTTGAGCAGTACTTC.

This rearrangement joins TRBV6-1 to TRBJ2-5; D is possibly TRBD1 (5 bases). Looked up from germline, CDR1 is MNHNS and CDR2 is SASEGT. Trimming took 2 bases from V and 4 from J, leaving 14 bases between them. The CDR3 contains 15 residues. CDR3 in DNA: TGTGCCAGCAGTGAAACCCCAGGGAAGCGAGAGACCCAGTACTTC. As protein: CASSETPGKRETQYF.